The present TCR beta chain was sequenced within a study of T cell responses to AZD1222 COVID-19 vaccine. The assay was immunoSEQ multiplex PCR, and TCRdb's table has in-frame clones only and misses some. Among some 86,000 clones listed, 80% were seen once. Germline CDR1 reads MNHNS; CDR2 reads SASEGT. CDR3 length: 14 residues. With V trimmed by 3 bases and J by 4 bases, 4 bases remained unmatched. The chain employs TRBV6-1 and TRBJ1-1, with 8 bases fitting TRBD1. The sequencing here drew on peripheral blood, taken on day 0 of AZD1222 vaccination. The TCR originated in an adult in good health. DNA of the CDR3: TGTGCCAGCAGTGAGCCAACAGGGGGCACTGAAGCTTTCTTT. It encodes CASSEPTGGTEAFF.